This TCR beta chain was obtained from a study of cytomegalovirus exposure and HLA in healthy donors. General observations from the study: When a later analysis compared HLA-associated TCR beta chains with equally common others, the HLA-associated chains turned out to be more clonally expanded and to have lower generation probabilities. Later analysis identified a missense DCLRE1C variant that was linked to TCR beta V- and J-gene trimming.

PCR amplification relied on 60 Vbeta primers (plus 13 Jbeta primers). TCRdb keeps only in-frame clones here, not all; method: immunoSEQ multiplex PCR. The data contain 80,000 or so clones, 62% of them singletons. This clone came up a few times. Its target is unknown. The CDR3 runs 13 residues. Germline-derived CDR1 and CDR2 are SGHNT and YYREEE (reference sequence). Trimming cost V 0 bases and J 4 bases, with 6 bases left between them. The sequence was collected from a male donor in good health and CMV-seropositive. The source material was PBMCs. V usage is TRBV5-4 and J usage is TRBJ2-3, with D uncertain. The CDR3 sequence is CASSLDSPDTQYF. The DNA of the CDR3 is TGTGCCAGCAGCTTGGACAGTCCAGATACGCAGTATTTT.